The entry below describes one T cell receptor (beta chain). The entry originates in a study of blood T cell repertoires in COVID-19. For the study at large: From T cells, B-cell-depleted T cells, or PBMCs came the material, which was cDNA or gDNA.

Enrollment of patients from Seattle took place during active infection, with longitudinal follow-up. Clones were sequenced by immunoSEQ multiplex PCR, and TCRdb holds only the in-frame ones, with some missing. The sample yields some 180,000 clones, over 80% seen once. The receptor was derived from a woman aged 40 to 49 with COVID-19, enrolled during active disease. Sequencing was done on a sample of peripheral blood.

CDR3: CASSGPEDWRELFF. CDR3 in DNA: TGCGCCAGCAGCGGGCCGGAGGATTGGAGGGAGCTGTTTTTT. V and J are TRBV10-1 and TRBJ2-2; TRBD2 is a possible D gene (5 bases). Trimming removed 6 bases from V and 9 bases from J, with 17 bases in between. The germline gives CDR1 WNHNN, CDR2 SYGVQD (reference sequence). The CDR3 has 14 residues.